The 2 T cell receptor beta chains in this list originate from one sample, sequenced in a study of glioma-infiltrating T cells after dendritic cell vaccination. TCRdb's table, derived via immunoSEQ multiplex PCR, lists solely in-frame clones and lacks some. The repertoire holds roughly 100,000 clones, with 70% to 90% as singletons. Sequencing was performed on blood, taken before dendritic cell vaccination. The receptor source for this set is a human donor with glioblastoma.

Worth noting for this clone: Other DNA sequences in this specimen translate into the identical CDR3. The gene calls are TRBV5-1 and TRBJ2-5; tentatively, D is TRBD1 (6 bases). The CDR3 sequence is 14 residues long. The germline CDR1 and CDR2 sequences are SGHRS and YFSETQ. Trimming cost V 0 bases and J 2 bases, with 8 bases left between them. CDR3 amino acids: CASSLGGGQETQYF. The DNA for the CDR3 is TGCGCCAGCAGCTTGGGAGGGGGTCAAGAGACCCAGTACTTC.

This rearrangement joins TRBV9 to TRBJ2-5; 7 bases align to TRBD1. The V segment lost 0 bases and the J segment 5 bases; nucleotides outside the gene matches: 7. CDR1 and CDR2 from the germline V gene are SGDLS and YYNGEE. This CDR3 has 15 amino acids. CDR3 sequence (DNA): TGTGCCAGCAGCGTAGCTGGGATCAGGGGGGAGACCCAGTACTTC. Translated: CASSVAGIRGETQYF.